The sequence of this T cell receptor (beta chain) was determined in a study of spatial heterogeneity in lung cancer. Study-level information: Strongly correlated with TCR transcript counts in tumor regions was a T cell module score, which was a transcriptional module score calculated from matched bulk RNA-seq.

V gave up 5 bases and J gave up 8 bases; unmatched junction bases: 5. Per the germline V gene, CDR1 is ENHRY and CDR2 is SYGVKD. CDR3 length: 14 amino acids. This clonotype was seen a single time. Its antigen is unidentified. Study results and caveats: Coverage of tumor T cells, an estimated figure, was about 7.5% for alpha and 13% to 15% for beta chains. Tumor mutation count correlated with how many alpha and beta TCRs expanded intratumorally.

TCRdb reanalysed the 5' RACE reads using MiXCR and keeps one entry per CDR3 protein. The profile shows 2,800 or so distinct CDR3 sequences, around 50% of them singletons. Time point given: sample taken at primary tumor resection. The material sequenced was lung tumor tissue, taken at surgery. This chain connects TRBV10-3 to TRBJ2-3, with TRBD1 matching over 12 bases. This receptor was identified in a male donor with early-stage non-small cell lung cancer. The CDR3 nucleotides are TGTGCCATCAGTTATGGGACAGGGGGCGGTACGCAGTATTTT. This translates into CAISYGTGGGTQYF.